This T cell receptor beta chain was documented in a study of cytomegalovirus exposure and HLA in healthy donors. It was with 60 Vbeta and 13 Jbeta primers that the PCR ran. In the original processing: Around 10 million of the 80 million or so unique TCR beta chains counted in a later analysis were shared. Produced via immunoSEQ multiplex PCR; TCRdb's table is partial and in-frame only. That table is the source of V, J and clone size, and D and trimming were worked out from the DNA. Of some 150,000 clones in the sample, more than 70% were seen once. Broader study findings: Among donors in an Asian-associated ancestry cluster, a later analysis reportedly found fewer N-insertions than the approximately 700-donor mean. A later analysis found common viral pathogens apparently linked to several of the most significant clusters. Prior analysis indicated that the majority of TCR beta V segments exhibited productivity approximately 90% or approximately 30% of the time.

Germline CDR1 is SGHTA and CDR2 is FQGNSA. The germline V and J ends were trimmed by 3 bases and 3 bases, with 6 bases remaining between them. This CDR3 region has 13 residues. On this clone itself: Antigen unknown.

The chain carries TRBV7-2 and TRBJ2-1; D is possibly TRBD1 (5 bases). Sequencing input: PBMCs. This TCR was sampled from a man in his fifties or sixties in good health and CMV-seropositive. CDR3 bases: TGTGCCAGCAGCTTGCAGGGCTACAATGAGCAGTTCTTC. It specifies CASSLQGYNEQFF.